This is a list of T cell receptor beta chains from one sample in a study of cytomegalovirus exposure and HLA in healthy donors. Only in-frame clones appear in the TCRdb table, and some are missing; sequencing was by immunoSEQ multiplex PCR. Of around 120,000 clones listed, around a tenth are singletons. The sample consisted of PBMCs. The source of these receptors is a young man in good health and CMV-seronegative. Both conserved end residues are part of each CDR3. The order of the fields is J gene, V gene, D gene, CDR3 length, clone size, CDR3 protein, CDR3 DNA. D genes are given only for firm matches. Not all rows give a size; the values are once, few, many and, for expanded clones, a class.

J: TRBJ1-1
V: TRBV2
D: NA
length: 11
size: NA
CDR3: CASIEGTEAFF
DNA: TGTGCCAGCATCGAGGGTACTGAAGCTTTCTTT

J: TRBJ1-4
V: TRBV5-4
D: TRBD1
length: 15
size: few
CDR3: CASSPTGGPNEKLFF
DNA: TGTGCCAGCAGCCCCACAGGGGGTCCTAATGAAAAACTGTTTTTT

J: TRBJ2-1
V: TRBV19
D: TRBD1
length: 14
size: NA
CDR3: CASRQGQVNNEQFF
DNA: TGTGCCAGTAGGCAGGGACAGGTTAACAATGAGCAGTTCTTC

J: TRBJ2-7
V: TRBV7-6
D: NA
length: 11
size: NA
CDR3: CAGGKTYEQYF
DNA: TGTGCGGGCGGGAAAACCTACGAGCAGTACTTC

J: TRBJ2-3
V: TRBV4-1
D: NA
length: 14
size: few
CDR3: CASSPLEGQDTQYF
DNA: TGCGCCAGCAGCCCCCTAGAGGGCCAAGATACGCAGTATTTT

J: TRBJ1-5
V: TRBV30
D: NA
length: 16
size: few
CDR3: CAWSPQGKSGNQPQHF
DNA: TGTGCCTGGAGTCCCCAGGGGAAAAGCGGCAATCAGCCCCAGCATTTT

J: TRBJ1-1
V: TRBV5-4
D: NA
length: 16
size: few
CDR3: CASSSLWTATHTEAFF
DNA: TGTGCCAGCAGCTCACTCTGGACAGCCACCCACACTGAAGCTTTCTTT

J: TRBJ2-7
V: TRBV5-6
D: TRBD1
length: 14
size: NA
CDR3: CASSWGQGDYEQYF
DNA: TGTGCCAGCAGCTGGGGACAGGGGGACTACGAGCAGTACTTC

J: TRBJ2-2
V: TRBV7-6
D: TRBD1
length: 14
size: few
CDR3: CASSSIQGAGELFF
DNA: TGTGCCAGCAGCTCCATACAGGGGGCCGGGGAGCTGTTTTTT

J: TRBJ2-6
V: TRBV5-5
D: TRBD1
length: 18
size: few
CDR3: CASSWPGQGNSGANVLTF
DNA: TGTGCCAGCAGCTGGCCGGGACAGGGAAACTCTGGGGCCAACGTCCTGACTTTC

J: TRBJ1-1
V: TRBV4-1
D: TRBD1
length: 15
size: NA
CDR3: CASSRPGQENTEAFF
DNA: TGCGCCAGCAGCCGTCCGGGACAGGAGAACACTGAAGCTTTCTTT

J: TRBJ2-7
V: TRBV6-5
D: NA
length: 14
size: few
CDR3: CASSYSEGSYEQYF
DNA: TGTGCCAGCAGTTACTCGGAGGGTTCCTACGAGCAGTACTTC

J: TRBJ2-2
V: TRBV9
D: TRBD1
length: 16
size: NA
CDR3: CASSGWTGPNTGELFF
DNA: TGTGCCAGCAGCGGTTGGACAGGGCCGAACACCGGGGAGCTGTTTTTT

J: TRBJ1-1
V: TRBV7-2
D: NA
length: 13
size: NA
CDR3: CASSIHGGLEAFF
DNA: TGTGCCAGCAGCATCCACGGGGGGCTGGAAGCTTTCTTT

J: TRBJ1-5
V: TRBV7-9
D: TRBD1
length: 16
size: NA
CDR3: CASSAGTALGYQPQHF
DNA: TGTGCCAGCAGTGCCGGGACAGCTTTAGGCTATCAGCCCCAGCATTTT

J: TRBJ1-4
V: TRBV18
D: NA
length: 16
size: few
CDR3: CASSQQVPGTNEKLFF
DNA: TGTGCCAGCTCACAACAGGTCCCGGGAACTAATGAAAAACTGTTTTTT

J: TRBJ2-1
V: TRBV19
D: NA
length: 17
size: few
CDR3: CASSTRRRRESNNEQFF
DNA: TGTGCCAGTAGTACGCGTCGGAGGCGCGAAAGTAACAATGAGCAGTTCTTC

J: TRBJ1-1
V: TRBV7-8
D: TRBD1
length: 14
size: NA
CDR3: CASSPRTGNTEAFF
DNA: TGTGCCAGCAGCCCCAGGACAGGGAACACTGAAGCTTTCTTT

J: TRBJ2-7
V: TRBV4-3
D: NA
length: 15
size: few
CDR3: CASSQDILSSYEQYF
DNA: TGCGCCAGCAGCCAAGATATACTGTCCTCCTACGAGCAGTACTTC

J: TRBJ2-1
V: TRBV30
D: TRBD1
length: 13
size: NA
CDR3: CAWRQGTYNEQFF
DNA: TGTGCCTGGAGACAGGGGACCTACAATGAGCAGTTCTTC

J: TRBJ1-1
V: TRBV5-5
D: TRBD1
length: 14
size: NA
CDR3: CASSWGQMNTEAFF
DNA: TGTGCCAGCAGCTGGGGACAGATGAACACTGAAGCTTTCTTT

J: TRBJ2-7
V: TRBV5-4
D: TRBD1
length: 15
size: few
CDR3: CASSMTGASSYEQYF
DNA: TGTGCCAGCAGCATGACAGGGGCCAGCTCCTACGAGCAGTACTTC

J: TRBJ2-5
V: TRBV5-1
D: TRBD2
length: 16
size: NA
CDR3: CASSLVAAGEGETQYF
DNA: TGCGCCAGCAGCTTGGTGGCCGCGGGAGAAGGGGAGACCCAGTACTTC

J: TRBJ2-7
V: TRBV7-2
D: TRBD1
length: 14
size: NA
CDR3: CASNLPGQVYEQYF
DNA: TGTGCCAGCAACCTCCCGGGACAGGTCTACGAGCAGTACTTC

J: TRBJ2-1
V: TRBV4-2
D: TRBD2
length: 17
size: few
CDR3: CASSQDGRGGVYNEQFF
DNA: TGTGCCAGCAGCCAAGATGGTCGGGGGGGGGTATACAATGAGCAGTTCTTC

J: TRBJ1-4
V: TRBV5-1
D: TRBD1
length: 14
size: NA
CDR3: CASSPGQPGEKLFF
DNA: TGCGCCAGCAGCCCGGGACAGCCGGGAGAAAAACTGTTTTTT

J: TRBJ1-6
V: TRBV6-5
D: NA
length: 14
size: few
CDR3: CASSYSARNSPLHF
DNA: TGTGCCAGCAGTTACTCGGCCAGAAATTCACCCCTCCACTTT

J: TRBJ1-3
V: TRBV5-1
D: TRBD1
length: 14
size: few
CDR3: CASSFPGGGNTIYF
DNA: TGCGCCAGCAGCTTCCCAGGGGGAGGAAACACCATATATTTT

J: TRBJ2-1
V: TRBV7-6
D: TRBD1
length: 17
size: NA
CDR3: CASSLYFTGTGVNEQFF
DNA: TGTGCCAGCAGCTTATACTTCACCGGGACAGGGGTCAATGAGCAGTTCTTC

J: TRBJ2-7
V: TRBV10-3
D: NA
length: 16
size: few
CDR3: CAISLSGQSSSYEQYF
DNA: TGTGCCATCAGCCTATCGGGACAAAGTTCCTCCTACGAGCAGTACTTC

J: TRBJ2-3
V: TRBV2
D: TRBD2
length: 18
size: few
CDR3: CASRPTSGRGTSTDTQYF
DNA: TGTGCCAGCAGGCCGACTAGCGGGAGGGGAACTAGCACAGATACGCAGTATTTT

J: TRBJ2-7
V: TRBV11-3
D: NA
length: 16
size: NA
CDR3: CASSLSSGKGSYEQYF
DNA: TGTGCCAGCAGTCTGTCGTCGGGTAAAGGGAGCTACGAGCAGTACTTC

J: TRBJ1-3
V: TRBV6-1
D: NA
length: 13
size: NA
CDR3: CASSQLSGNTIYF
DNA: TGTGCCAGCAGCCAACTATCTGGAAACACCATATATTTT

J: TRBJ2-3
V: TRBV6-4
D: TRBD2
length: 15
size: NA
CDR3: CASSDQAGEADTQYF
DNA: TGTGCCAGCAGTGACCAAGCGGGAGAAGCAGATACGCAGTATTTT

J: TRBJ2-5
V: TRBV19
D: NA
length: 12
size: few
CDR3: CASSDSSETQYF
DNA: TGTGCCAGTAGCGACAGTTCAGAGACCCAGTACTTC

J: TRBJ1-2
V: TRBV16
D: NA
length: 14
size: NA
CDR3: CASSHATANYGYTF
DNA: TGTGCCAGCAGCCATGCAACAGCTAACTATGGCTACACCTTC